Below, one TCR delta chain is given with its context. What it binds is not known. The CDR3 sequence is 19 residues long. The V and J ends lost 4 bases and 1 base, in that order; junction bases with no gene match: 10. In germline, CDR1 is GEAIGNYY, CDR2 EKD. Gammadelta T cells were flow-sorted from PBMC into Vgamma9/Vdelta2+ and Vdelta2-negative populations for bulk analysis. Sequencing covered both gamma and delta TCR chains per sample. TCRdb fed the multiplex PCR reads to CATT. The sample records approximately 90,000 delta-chain clones, more than 0.85% being singletons. This record belongs to a study of γδ T cells in repeated Plasmodium falciparum infection. Findings and limits, study-wide: Donors in Mali lived in a small rural village, largely one ethnic group.

The chain has TRDV2 and TRDJ3, with 9 bases that match TRDD3. Germline matching of the DNA provided the J gene here, since TCRdb leaves it blank. This clonotype originated in a pool of human donors (malaria-infected and uninfected, not separated). The sample consisted of gamma-delta T cells from blood. The CDR3 bases are TGTGCCTGTGATTCCATTGATACTGGGGGATCCTGGGACACCCGACAGATGTTTTTC. This encodes CACDSIDTGGSWDTRQMFF.